This T cell receptor (beta chain) stems from a study of blood T cells in healthy people across ages. Remarks on this clonotype: A junction end diverges from the germline sequence, so it may reflect a read error.

The donors, aged roughly 6 to 90, were healthy Caucasians from Russia. CDR1 is SQVTM, CDR2 ANQGSEA, per germline. The CDR3 is 10 amino acids. Combining a sample-barcoded 5' primer with a J-beta primer mix, a second PCR ran for about 7 to 11 cycles. TCRdb ran MiXCR on the 5' RACE reads and lists one entry per CDR3 protein. The sample consists of approximately 1.5 million distinct CDR3 sequences, around 40% of them appearing once. Specimen: blood. This TCR was sampled from a woman between 18 and 29 years old in good health. The chain recombines TRBV29-1 with TRBJ2-1; D remains unclear. CDR3 protein: CSVGYSEQFF. DNA of the CDR3: TGCAGCGTTGGATACAGTGAGCAGTTCTTC.